Below are 30 T cell receptor beta chains sequenced from a single sample in a study of brain T cells in children with intractable seizures. Specified time point: blood from clinic visit 5 months post-surgery; TSC patient then seizure free. Profiled with immunoSEQ multiplex PCR; TCRdb holds only in-frame clones, not every one. The sample contains 300,000 to 400,000 clones, approximately 93% of which appear only once. The source material was peripheral blood, sampled 4 to 5 months after surgery. The receptors were gathered from a boy under two years old with tuberous sclerosis and intractable seizures.

The gene calls are TRBV5-1 and TRBJ1-1; D unresolved. The CDR3 runs to 13 residues. V gave up 4 bases and J gave up 0 bases, with 7 bases separating them. Germline V CDR1 and CDR2: SGHRS, YFSETQ. CDR3 DNA: TGCGCCAGCAGCGTAACGGTGAACACTGAAGCTTTCTTT. This gives the protein CASSVTVNTEAFF.

V usage is TRBV7-2 and J usage is TRBJ2-3; maybe TRBD2 (6 bases). Germline V lookup: CDR1 SGHTA, CDR2 FQGNSA. Trimming removed 3 bases from V and 6 bases from J, with 16 bases in between. The CDR3 totals 15 residues. CDR3 DNA: TGTGCCAGCAGCTTGACTAGTGGGAGTACTGATACGCAGTATTTT. Residues: CASSLTSGSTDTQYF.

This clone appeared a single time. CDR3 loop: CASTGIDRGQETQYF. As DNA, the CDR3 is TGTGCCAGCACCGGCATTGACAGGGGCCAAGAGACCCAGTACTTC. V usage is TRBV3-1 (or the pseudogene TRBV3-2) and J usage is TRBJ2-5; 8 bases match TRBD1. The germline V gene has CDR1 LGHDT and CDR2 YNNKEL (reference sequence). V lost 7 bases, J lost 1 base, and 8 bases stayed unmatched. The length of the CDR3 is 15 residues.

In its sample, this clone was seen once. The gene calls are TRBV7-3 and TRBJ2-7; D may be TRBD2 (6 bases). The germline V gene encodes CDR1 SGHTA and CDR2 FQGTGA. The CDR3 loop spans 13 amino acids. V shed 3 bases and J shed 6 bases, with 12 bases lying between them. Here the CDR3 reads CASSLLASGEQYF. The CDR3 DNA sequence: TGTGCCAGCAGCTTGCTAGCGTCGGGCGAGCAGTACTTC.

The chain carries TRBV5-4 and TRBJ2-4; D remains unclear. The germline V gene has CDR1 SGHNT and CDR2 YYREEE (reference sequence). The germline V and J ends were trimmed by 0 bases and 0 bases, with 7 bases remaining between them. The CDR3 spans 15 residues. This chain's CDR3 is CASSLGGLAKNIQYF. DNA of the CDR3: TGTGCCAGCAGCTTGGGCGGCCTAGCCAAAAACATTCAGTACTTC. The variable domain in full, completed from reference TRBV5-4 and TRBJ2-4, reads ETGVTQSPTHLIKTRGQQVTLRCSSQSGHNTVSWYQQALGQGPQFIFQYYREEENGRGNFPPRFSGLQFPNYSSELNVNALELDDSALYLCASSLGGLAKNIQYFGAGTRLSVL.

The V and J genes are TRBV12-3 or TRBV12-4 and TRBJ2-7; D not certain. CDR3 length: 11 amino acids. The ends were cut back, 6 bases at V and 3 bases at J, with 6 bases in the middle. The CDR3: CASSKNYEQYF. The DNA of the CDR3 is TGTGCCAGCAGCAAAAACTACGAGCAGTACTTC.

This clone appeared once. The CDR3 nucleotides are TGTGCCAGCAGCCAAGAATTTGCGGGGGCAGGAGAGCAGTTCTTC. It is translated as CASSQEFAGAGEQFF. The chain has TRBV14 and TRBJ2-1, with D possibly matching TRBD2 (7 bases). V dropped 0 bases and J dropped 10 bases, with 16 bases sitting between them. From germline, CDR1 is SGHDN and CDR2 FVKESK. The CDR3 contains 15 residues. Using reference TRBV14 and TRBJ2-1 for the parts outside the CDR3, the full variable domain is EAGVTQFPSHSVIEKGQTVTLRCDPISGHDNLYWYRRVMGKEIKFLLHFVKESKQDESGMPNNRFLAERTGGTYSTLKVQPAELEDSGVYFCASSQEFAGAGEQFFGPGTRLTVL.

V is TRBV6-5 and J is TRBJ2-1; a weak D match, TRBD2 (6 bases). This CDR3 is 15 amino acids long. Germline lookup yields CDR1 MNHEY and CDR2 SVGAGI. V lost 2 bases and J 8 bases, leaving 16 bases between the germline ends. The CDR3 protein is CASSYQGLPADEQFF. The DNA for the CDR3 is TGTGCCAGCAGTTACCAGGGACTGCCAGCGGATGAGCAGTTCTTC.

The chain has TRBV28 and TRBJ2-7; D call uncertain. The germline V and J ends were trimmed by 2 bases and 5 bases, with 10 bases remaining between them. The CDR3 length is 13 residues. Germline V gene data show CDR1 as MDHEN and CDR2 as SYDVKM. CDR3 loop: CASSLGRSHEQYF. CDR3 sequence (DNA): TGTGCCAGCAGTTTAGGCAGGTCGCACGAGCAGTACTTC.

The chain recombines TRBV12-3 or TRBV12-4 with TRBJ1-1; a weak D match, TRBD1 (6 bases). The CDR3 length is 13 residues. Trimming removed 2 bases from V and 10 bases from J, with 14 bases in between. The CDR3 sequence is CASSLQGRSGAFF. CDR3 coding DNA: TGTGCCAGCAGTTTACAGGGGAGGAGTGGAGCTTTCTTT.

V and J are TRBV14 and TRBJ2-3, with TRBD1 as a possible D gene (6 bases). Germline V gene data show CDR1 as SGHDN and CDR2 as FVKESK. V lost 3 bases and J 0 bases, leaving 7 bases between the germline ends. This CDR3 is built from 14 residues. The CDR3, as DNA: TGTGCCAGCAGCCAGGACAGAAGCACAGATACGCAGTATTTT. Translating gives CASSQDRSTDTQYF.

The chain joins TRBV13 to TRBJ2-7; D uncertain. The V gene's germline CDR1 is PRHDT and CDR2 FYEKMQ (reference sequence). CDR3 size: 13 residues. V lost 0 bases and J 6 bases, leaving 9 bases between the germline ends. CDR3 sequence: CASSLGLRGEQYF. For the CDR3, the DNA is TGTGCCAGCAGCTTAGGCCTCCGTGGCGAGCAGTACTTC.

V usage is TRBV9 and J usage is TRBJ2-3; a possible D gene is TRBD2 (5 bases). V lost 0 bases and J 4 bases, leaving 12 bases between the germline ends. This CDR3 comprises 15 residues. Germline assignment: CDR1 SGDLS and CDR2 YYNGEE. Here the CDR3 DNA reads TGTGCCAGCAGCGTAGGGGGAGTGCTGGCAGATACGCAGTATTTT. Amino acids: CASSVGGVLADTQYF.

The chain has TRBV21-1 and TRBJ1-5; TRBD1 reflects the table's D call only, with no check against the DNA. TRBV21-1 is an annotated pseudogene. There are 16 residues in the CDR3. The CDR3 DNA reads TGTGCCAGCAGCAAAATTCGAGGACAGGGCAATCAGCCCCAGCATTTT. Its protein product is CASSKIRGQGNQPQHF.

The chain has TRBV7-9 and TRBJ1-2; no clear D gene. Germline CDR1 reads SEHNR; CDR2 reads FQNEAQ (reference sequence). The V and J ends lost 2 bases and 0 bases respectively, with 7 bases between them. The CDR3 totals 14 residues. CDR3 DNA sequence: TGTGCCAGCAGCTTAAGGTCAGCTAACTATGGCTACACCTTC. Translation gives CASSLRSANYGYTF.

This chain joins TRBV10-3 and TRBJ2-7; 9 nucleotides align to TRBD1. CDR1 and CDR2 (germline): ENHRY, SYGVKD. The V segment lost 4 bases and the J segment 3 bases; nucleotides outside the gene matches: 7. The CDR3 spans 15 residues. Here the CDR3 DNA reads TGTGCCATCAGTGTATCGGGGACAGGGTACTACGAGCAGTACTTC. It is translated as CAISVSGTGYYEQYF.

The table lists this clone with a count of one. The genes are TRBV28 and TRBJ1-2, with D uncertain. V dropped 6 bases and J dropped 0 bases, with 14 bases sitting between them. The CDR3 runs 15 residues. The V gene's germline CDR1 is MDHEN and CDR2 SYDVKM. Written as DNA, the CDR3 is TGTGCCAGCAGCTATATCAGGTTCGCTAACTATGGCTACACCTTC. This codes for CASSYIRFANYGYTF.

This clone has just one count. The chain recombines TRBV30 with TRBJ1-6, with D maybe TRBD1 (6 bases). Deletions cut 1 base from V and 9 bases from J, with 16 bases between. There are 15 residues in the CDR3. Germline values: CDR1 GTSNPN, CDR2 SVGIG (reference sequence). The DNA of the CDR3 is TGTGCCTGGAGTGAAGGGGGGCGATTACGTTCACCCCTCCACTTT. Its protein product is CAWSEGGRLRSPLHF.

The V and J genes are TRBV14 and TRBJ1-2; D not certain. This CDR3 is 14 amino acids long. V lost 0 bases and J 1 base, leaving 6 bases between the germline ends. Germline values: CDR1 SGHDN, CDR2 FVKESK. This CDR3 reads CASSQEGFNYGYTF. CDR3 sequence (DNA): TGTGCCAGCAGCCAAGAAGGCTTTAACTATGGCTACACCTTC.

The gene calls are TRBV19 and TRBJ2-7; TRBD2 might be the D (5 bases). Trimming cost V 1 base and J 0 bases, with 16 bases left between them. The CDR3 totals 17 residues. Germline CDR1 LNHDA, CDR2 SQIVND (reference sequence). CDR3 region: CASSIGHATSLSYEQYF. As DNA, the CDR3 is TGTGCCAGTAGTATAGGTCATGCCACTAGTCTCTCCTACGAGCAGTACTTC.

V is TRBV6-5 and J is TRBJ1-1, with 9 bases fitting TRBD1. Trimming took 5 bases from V and 11 from J; bases not matched to a gene: 6. The germline V gene encodes CDR1 MNHEY and CDR2 SVGAGI. The length of the CDR3 is 12 residues. The CDR3 region is CASSRDRVHAFF. CDR3 nucleotide sequence: TGTGCCAGCAGTCGGGACAGGGTTCACGCTTTCTTT.

The table lists this clone with a count of one. This chain joins TRBV2 and TRBJ2-2, with 15 positions matching TRBD2. In germline, CDR1 is SNHLY, CDR2 FYNNEI. The ends lost 6 bases at V and 6 bases at J; junction bases unmatched: 23. The length of the CDR3 is 22 residues. The CDR3 spells CASRLGGGSRGLAGGHPGELFF. CDR3 nucleotide sequence: TGTGCCAGCAGATTGGGAGGGGGTTCGAGGGGACTAGCGGGAGGCCACCCCGGGGAGCTGTTTTTT.

A note on this clone: Other DNA sequences in this specimen translate into the identical CDR3. The chain links TRBV18 to TRBJ1-5, with D possibly being TRBD1 (5 bases). This CDR3 region has 13 residues. CDR1 is KGHSH, CDR2 LQKENI, per germline. The V and J ends lost 6 bases and 4 bases respectively, with 10 bases between them. The CDR3: CASSTGGNQPQHF. DNA of the CDR3: TGTGCCAGCTCTACCGGGGGAAATCAGCCCCAGCATTTT.

This clone has just one count. At one of its ends the junction is not consistent with the germline gene, which may arise from a read error. The chain joins TRBV7-7 to TRBJ2-1; the D gene is possibly TRBD2 (5 bases). The CDR3 is 13 amino acids. Germline V gives CDR1 SSHAT, CDR2 FNYEAQ (reference sequence). Written as DNA, the CDR3 is TGTGCTAGCAGCTTAGCGAATTACAATGAGCAGTTCTTC. It translates to CASSLANYNEQFF.

This chain joins TRBV28 and TRBJ2-7; 10 bases map to TRBD2. The germline CDR1 and CDR2 sequences are MDHEN and SYDVKM. This CDR3 comprises 18 residues. V shed 5 bases and J 3 bases; nucleotides not matched to a gene: 16. CDR3 nucleotide sequence: TGTGCCAGCAGTCCCCGCGGGACTAGCGCCAAAGTGAACTACGAGCAGTACTTC. This codes for CASSPRGTSAKVNYEQYF.

V and J are TRBV2 and TRBJ1-1; D possibly corresponds to TRBD1 (5 bases). CDR1 and CDR2 (germline): SNHLY, FYNNEI. V was clipped by 7 bases and J by 4 bases, with 16 bases between them. The CDR3 length is 14 residues. CDR3 in DNA: TGTGCCAGCACCTTACGGGGGTCGGGCACTGAAGCTTTCTTT. Translating gives CASTLRGSGTEAFF.

This chain links TRBV13 with TRBJ1-1; tentative D call: TRBD1 (5 bases). CDR3 length: 14 residues. Trimming took off 5 bases at V and 5 bases at J, with 15 bases between the two ends. CDR1 and CDR2 from the germline V gene are PRHDT and FYEKMQ (reference sequence). CDR3 coding DNA: TGTGCCAGCAGCACGAGGGACCATGGGACTGAAGCTTTCTTT. Translated: CASSTRDHGTEAFF. The variable domain in full, completed from reference TRBV13 and TRBJ1-1, reads AAGVIQSPRHLIKEKRETATLKCYPIPRHDTVYWYQQGPGQDPQFLISFYEKMQSDKGSIPDRFSAQQFSDYHSELNMSSLELGDSALYFCASSTRDHGTEAFFGQGTRLTVV.

The chain links TRBV5-5 to TRBJ2-1; D gene uncertain. Trimming shortened V by 4 bases and J by 0 bases, and 11 bases separated the two germline ends. The germline gives CDR1 SGHKS, CDR2 YYEKEE (reference sequence). This CDR3 comprises 15 residues. CDR3 sequence reads: CASSPALYSYNEQFF. CDR3 DNA: TGTGCCAGCAGCCCGGCATTGTACTCCTACAATGAGCAGTTCTTC.

This chain links TRBV12-5 with TRBJ2-7, with 8 positions matching TRBD2. The junction had 9 bases not matched to a gene; V was cut back by 3 bases and J by 2 bases. Germline V gives CDR1 LGHNT, CDR2 FRNRAP. This CDR3 is 16 amino acids long. The CDR3 protein is CASGFTIAGTTYEQYF. The DNA for the CDR3 is TGTGCTAGTGGTTTTACTATAGCGGGAACTACCTACGAGCAGTACTTC.

For this clone: Other nucleotide sequences from this sample produce the same CDR3. CDR3 in amino acids: CASSGTGTIIPSSYNEQFF. In nucleotides, the CDR3 is TGTGCCAGCAGCGGCACCGGGACTATAATTCCAAGCTCCTACAATGAGCAGTTCTTC. V and J are TRBV11-3 and TRBJ2-1; TRBD2 aligns across 7 bases. J lost 0 bases, V lost 5 bases, and 16 bases had no gene match. The CDR3 has 19 residues. Per the germline V gene, CDR1 is SGHNT and CDR2 is YENEEA.